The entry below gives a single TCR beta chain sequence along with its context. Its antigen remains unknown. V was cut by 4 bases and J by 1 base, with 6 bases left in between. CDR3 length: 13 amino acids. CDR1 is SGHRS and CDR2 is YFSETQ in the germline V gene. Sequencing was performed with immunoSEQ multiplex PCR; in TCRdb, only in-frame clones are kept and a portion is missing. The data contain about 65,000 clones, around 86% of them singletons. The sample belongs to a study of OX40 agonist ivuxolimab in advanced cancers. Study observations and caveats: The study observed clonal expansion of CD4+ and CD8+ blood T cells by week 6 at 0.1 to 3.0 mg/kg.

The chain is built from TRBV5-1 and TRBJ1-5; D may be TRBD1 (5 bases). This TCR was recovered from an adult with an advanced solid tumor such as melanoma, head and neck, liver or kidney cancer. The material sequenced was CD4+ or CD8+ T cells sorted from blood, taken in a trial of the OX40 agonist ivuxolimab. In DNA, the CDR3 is TGCGCCAGCAGCGAGGGGAGCAATCAGCCCCAGCATTTT. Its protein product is CASSEGSNQPQHF.